This T cell receptor (beta chain) was obtained from a study of T cells in Graves' hyperthyroidism and ophthalmopathy. Germline V gene data show CDR1 as ENHRY and CDR2 as SYGVKD. V was cut by 1 base and J by 0 bases, with 6 bases left in between. The CDR3 consists of 14 residues. Findings and caveats of the study: A median around 6.4 months before onset, the model predicted ophthalmopathy.

Amplification yielded TCR beta CDR3 regions, with RNA transcripts as the source. Carried out on the TCR CDR3, a first-round RT-PCR used the HTBI primer set. TCRdb fed the multiplex PCR reads into MiXCR, producing one record per CDR3 protein. The table records around 480,000 distinct CDR3 sequences, roughly an eighth of them present only once. Newly diagnosed patients aged 18 to 65 had hyperthyroidism of under 2 months' duration. This clonotype was detected ten times or more. Its antigen is unidentified. The sample was blood. The chain joins TRBV10-3 to TRBJ2-5, with D unclear. The sequence was obtained from a woman between 18 and 30 years old with Graves' hyperthyroidism. The CDR3 DNA follows: TGTGCCATCAGTGAGTACGTGGACCAAGAGACCCAGTACTTC. Translation gives CAISEYVDQETQYF.